The 22 T cell receptor beta chains presented below share a single source sample, sequenced in a study of CD8 T cells in ankylosing spondylitis. TCRdb passed the 5' RACE reads through MiXCR, listing each CDR3 protein once. The table records about 140,000 distinct CDR3 sequences, 6.5% to 8.5% of them present only once. Sequenced sample: synovial fluid, either unsorted or a sorted T cell fraction (not recorded which). These receptors originate from a male donor with ankylosing spondylitis.

This clonotype was found many times. This rearrangement joins TRBV7-2 to TRBJ2-5; 8 nucleotides line up with TRBD1. The CDR3 spans 14 residues. Germline lookup yields CDR1 SGHTA and CDR2 FQGNSA. Unmatched junction bases numbered 7, after V lost 5 bases and J lost 5 bases. The CDR3 DNA is TGTGCCAGCAGCGCTGGACAGGGCGTGGAGACCCAGTACTTC. Residues: CASSAGQGVETQYF.

There are a few counts of this clonotype. The genes are TRBV9 and TRBJ2-3; tentatively, D is TRBD2 (5 bases). V lost 0 bases, J lost 3 bases, and 14 bases lay in between. From germline, CDR1 is SGDLS and CDR2 YYNGEE. The CDR3 is made up of 16 amino acids. DNA of the CDR3: TGTGCCAGCAGCGTAGAGGCTAGCATGTGGACAGATACGCAGTATTTT. It is translated as CASSVEASMWTDTQYF.

This clonotype was found a few times. The chain employs TRBV4-2 and TRBJ2-3; no firm D call. This CDR3 has 15 residues. CDR1 LGHNA and CDR2 YNFKEQ come from the germline V gene. Trimming removed 1 base at V and 1 base at J, with 9 bases between. The CDR3 spells CASSQVTGGTDTQYF. The CDR3 bases are TGTGCCAGCAGCCAAGTTACTGGTGGCACAGATACGCAGTATTTT.

This clonotype was detected ten times or more. This chain joins TRBV3-1 and TRBJ1-1; D is ambiguous. V was pared by 2 bases and J by 8 bases, with 6 bases between. The CDR3 spans 11 residues. Germline values: CDR1 LGHDT, CDR2 YNNKEL (reference sequence). The CDR3 sequence: CASSQYGEAFF. In nucleotides, the CDR3 is TGTGCCAGCAGCCAATACGGGGAAGCTTTCTTT. Based on the CDR3 plus reference TRBV3-1 and TRBJ1-1, the full variable domain is DTAVSQTPKYLVTQMGNDKSIKCEQNLGHDTMYWYKQDSKKFLKIMFSYNNKELIINETVPNRFSPKSPDKAHLNLHINSLELGDSAVYFCASSQYGEAFFGQGTRLTVV.

This clonotype was seen once. The chain has TRBV18 and TRBJ2-1; D ambiguous. Germline CDR1 KGHSH, CDR2 LQKENI. V lost 3 bases to trimming and J lost 8 bases, with 14 bases between them. This CDR3 contains 14 residues. This chain's CDR3 is CASSPAGSLYEQFF. In DNA, the CDR3 is TGTGCCAGCTCACCGGCCGGGTCCCTATATGAGCAGTTCTTC.

The chain employs TRBV7-2 and TRBJ2-7; TRBD1 matches 10 bases. Looked up from germline, CDR1 is SGHTA and CDR2 is FQGNSA. V dropped 4 bases and J dropped 9; count of bases not matched to a gene: 15. The CDR3 has 16 residues. Here the CDR3 DNA reads TGTGCCAGCAGCTATATGCCGGGACAGGGGCCATTTGGGCAGTACTTC. Protein product: CASSYMPGQGPFGQYF. Using reference TRBV7-2 and TRBJ2-7 for the parts outside the CDR3, the full variable domain is GAGVSQSPSNKVTEKGKDVELRCDPISGHTALYWYRQSLGQGLEFLIYFQGNSAPDKSGLPSDRFSAERTGGSVSTLTIQRTQQEDSAVYLCASSYMPGQGPFGQYFGPGTRLTVT.

V usage is TRBV20-1 and J usage is TRBJ1-6; D remains unclear. The germline gives CDR1 DFQATT, CDR2 SNEGSKA (reference sequence). CDR3 length: 16 residues. V was shortened by 3 bases and J by 1 base, with 13 bases between the two germline ends. The CDR3 loop reads CSASGLSESYNSPLHF. The CDR3 DNA follows: TGCAGTGCTAGCGGGTTAAGTGAGTCCTATAATTCACCCCTCCACTTT.

This clonotype was observed many times. The genes are TRBV29-1 and TRBJ2-1; D might be TRBD1 or TRBD2, each matching 6 bases. This CDR3 is 15 amino acids long. Germline CDR1 and CDR2: SQVTM and ANQGSEA. The ends were cut back, 6 bases at V and 2 bases at J, with 17 bases in the middle. The CDR3, as DNA: TGCAGCGTCCTCACAGGGACTTCTACCTACAATGAGCAGTTCTTC. Protein: CSVLTGTSTYNEQFF.

The chain combines TRBV20-1 with TRBJ1-3; a weak D match, TRBD1 (6 bases). The CDR3 consists of 13 residues. Germline V gives CDR1 DFQATT, CDR2 SNEGSKA (reference sequence). The V and J ends lost 5 bases and 7 bases respectively, with 15 bases between them. In DNA form, the CDR3 reads TGCAGTGCTCTATTGGACAGCCGGAACACCATATATTTT. Protein sequence: CSALLDSRNTIYF.

The J gene is TRBJ1-2, the V gene TRBV6-1; D may be TRBD1 (5 bases). The CDR3 has 14 amino acids. From germline, CDR1 is MNHNS and CDR2 SASEGT. V shed 6 bases and J shed 12 bases, with 23 bases lying between them. The CDR3 sequence is CASSLDREGVGDTF. The CDR3 region has the DNA TGTGCCAGCAGCCTCGATCGCGAAGGGGTTGGGGACACCTTC.

This chain joins TRBV30 and TRBJ1-1, with D hard to call. Trimming cost V 0 bases and J 7 bases, with 12 bases left between them. The CDR3 runs 13 residues. CDR1 and CDR2 from the germline V gene are GTSNPN and SVGIG (reference sequence). For the CDR3, the DNA is TGTGCCTGGAGTGTACTGAGTGGGCGTGAAGCTTTCTTT. Translating it yields CAWSVLSGREAFF.

The chain recombines TRBV9 with TRBJ2-5; D is perhaps TRBD2 (6 bases). This CDR3 contains 14 residues. V lost 6 bases, J lost 3 bases, and 15 bases lay in between. The V gene's germline CDR1 is SGDLS and CDR2 YYNGEE. The CDR3 is CASNRGTTEETQYF. The CDR3 nucleotides read TGTGCCAGCAACCGGGGGACCACTGAAGAGACCCAGTACTTC.

The chain links TRBV20-1 to TRBJ2-5; 11 nucleotides match TRBD1. The junction had 6 bases not matched to a gene; V was cut back by 1 base and J by 5 bases. Germline CDR1 reads DFQATT; CDR2 reads SNEGSKA (reference sequence). The CDR3 totals 15 residues. CDR3 in DNA: TGCAGTGCTAGAGGGGACAGGGGGTTAATGGAGACCCAGTACTTC. It is translated as CSARGDRGLMETQYF.

This clonotype was seen a handful of times. The chain combines TRBV7-9 with TRBJ2-5; D may be TRBD1 (6 bases). The CDR3 totals 14 residues. The V end lost 2 bases, the J end lost 2 bases, and 9 bases lay between the germline ends. The germline V gene encodes CDR1 SEHNR and CDR2 FQNEAQ (reference sequence). In nucleotides, the CDR3 is TGTGCCAGCAGCTTATCTCAGGGGCAAGAGACCCAGTACTTC. Translating it yields CASSLSQGQETQYF.

This clonotype appeared a few times. The chain carries TRBV5-1 and TRBJ2-2; the D is unclear. This CDR3 spans 14 amino acids. With 1 base removed from V and 6 bases from J, the gap between germline ends came to 10 bases. Looked up from germline, CDR1 is SGHRS and CDR2 is YFSETQ. The CDR3 bases are TGCGCCAGCAGCTTGCGGCCGGACGCCGGGGAGCTGTTTTTT. Translated, it gives CASSLRPDAGELFF.

The CDR3 region is CASSQDWSGSYNEQFF. CDR3 coding DNA: TGCGCCAGCAGCCAAGATTGGAGCGGGAGCTACAATGAGCAGTTCTTC. The gene calls are TRBV4-3 and TRBJ2-1; the match to TRBD2 covers 8 bases. Per the germline V gene, CDR1 is LGHNA and CDR2 is YSLEER. The CDR3 consists of 16 residues. The J segment lost 3 bases and the V segment lost 0 bases, leaving 4 bases of the junction unmatched.

The table lists this clonotype with a few counts. The rearrangement uses TRBV5-1 and TRBJ2-5; D might be TRBD1 or TRBD2, each matching 5 bases. CDR1 is SGHRS, CDR2 YFSETQ, per germline. V dropped 2 bases and J dropped 9 bases, with 17 bases sitting between them. The CDR3 has 14 amino acids. The CDR3 sequence is CASSFLGGEDAQYF. In nucleotides, the CDR3 is TGCGCCAGCAGCTTTCTTGGGGGAGAAGATGCCCAGTACTTC.

This clonotype has just a few counts. The chain links TRBV28 to TRBJ2-3; the D call may be TRBD1 or TRBD2 (5 bases each). This CDR3 comprises 19 residues. The germline gives CDR1 MDHEN, CDR2 SYDVKM. The germline V and J ends were trimmed by 5 bases and 0 bases, with 24 bases remaining between them. The CDR3 DNA is TGTGCCAGCAGTCCTCACTTCAAATACGGGGCGTCTAGCACAGATACGCAGTATTTT. This codes for CASSPHFKYGASSTDTQYF.

This clonotype was seen at least ten times. This chain uses TRBV7-2 with TRBJ1-2; D gene uncertain. V was clipped by 4 bases and J by 5 bases, with 14 bases between them. This CDR3 region has 14 residues. Germline V CDR1 and CDR2: SGHTA, FQGNSA. In DNA, the CDR3 is TGTGCCAGCAGCTCCCCGGTCCCACTTTATGGCTACACCTTC. Encoded protein: CASSSPVPLYGYTF. Full variable domain (rest looked up from reference TRBV7-2 and TRBJ1-2): GAGVSQSPSNKVTEKGKDVELRCDPISGHTALYWYRQSLGQGLEFLIYFQGNSAPDKSGLPSDRFSAERTGGSVSTLTIQRTQQEDSAVYLCASSSPVPLYGYTFGSGTRLTVV.

The chain is built from TRBV10-3 and TRBJ2-2, with 9 bases that match TRBD1. Losses at the gene ends were 10 bases for V and 3 bases for J; bases not matched to a gene: 6. Per the germline V gene, CDR1 is ENHRY and CDR2 is SYGVKD. This CDR3 is 14 amino acids long. The CDR3 spells CANGQGRDTGELFF. CDR3 bases: TGTGCCAATGGACAGGGGAGGGACACCGGGGAGCTGTTTTTT.

This clonotype was detected many times. The chain combines TRBV6-5 with TRBJ2-7, with D unresolved. CDR3 size: 12 residues. Trimming took 6 bases from V and 3 from J, leaving 9 bases between them. Germline-derived CDR1 and CDR2 are MNHEY and SVGAGI. CDR3 DNA sequence: TGTGCCAGCAGCCGTGGCCTCTACGAGCAGTACTTC. It is translated as CASSRGLYEQYF.

This clonotype turned up a few times. The J gene is TRBJ2-7, the V gene TRBV10-3; 10 positions agree with TRBD1. The CDR3 extends over 14 amino acids. CDR1 is ENHRY, CDR2 SYGVKD, per germline. V trimming: 5 bases; J trimming: 4 bases; junction bases outside the gene matches: 5. The CDR3 is CAISRTGGPYEQYF. The CDR3 DNA is TGTGCCATCAGTCGGACAGGGGGGCCTTACGAGCAGTACTTC.